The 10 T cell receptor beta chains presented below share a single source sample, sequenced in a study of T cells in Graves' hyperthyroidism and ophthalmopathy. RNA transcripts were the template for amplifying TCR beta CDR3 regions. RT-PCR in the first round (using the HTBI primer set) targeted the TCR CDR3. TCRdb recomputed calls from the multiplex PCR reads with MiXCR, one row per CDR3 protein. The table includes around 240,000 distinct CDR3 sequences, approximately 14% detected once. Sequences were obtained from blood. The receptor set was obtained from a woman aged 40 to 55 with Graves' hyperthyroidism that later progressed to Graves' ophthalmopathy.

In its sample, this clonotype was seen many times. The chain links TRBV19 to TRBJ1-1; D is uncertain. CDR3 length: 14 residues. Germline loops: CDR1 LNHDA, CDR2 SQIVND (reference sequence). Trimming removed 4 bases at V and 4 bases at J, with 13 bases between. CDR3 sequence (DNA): TGTGCCAGTAGTAGGACTCTAGCCCGCACTGAAGCTTTCTTT. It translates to CASSRTLARTEAFF.

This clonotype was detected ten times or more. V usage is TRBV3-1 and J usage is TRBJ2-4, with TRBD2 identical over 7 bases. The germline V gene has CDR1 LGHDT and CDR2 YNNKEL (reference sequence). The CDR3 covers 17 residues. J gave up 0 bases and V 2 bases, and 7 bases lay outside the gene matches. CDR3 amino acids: CASSQWGAGRAKNIQYF. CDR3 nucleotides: TGTGCCAGCAGCCAATGGGGAGCGGGAAGAGCCAAAAACATTCAGTACTTC.

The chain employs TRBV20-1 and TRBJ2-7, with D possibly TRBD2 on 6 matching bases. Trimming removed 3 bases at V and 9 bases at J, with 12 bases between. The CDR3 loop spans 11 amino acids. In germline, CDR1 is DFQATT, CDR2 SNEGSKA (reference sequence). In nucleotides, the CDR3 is TGCAGTGCTAGGGGAGGTCTGGGGCAGTACTTC. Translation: CSARGGLGQYF.

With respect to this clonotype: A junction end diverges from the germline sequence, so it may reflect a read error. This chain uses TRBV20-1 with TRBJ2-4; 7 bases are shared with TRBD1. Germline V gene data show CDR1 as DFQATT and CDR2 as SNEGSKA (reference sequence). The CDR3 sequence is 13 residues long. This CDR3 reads CSARSLQGNIHYF. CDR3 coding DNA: TGCAGTGCTAGATCCCTACAGGGGAACATTCACTACTTC.

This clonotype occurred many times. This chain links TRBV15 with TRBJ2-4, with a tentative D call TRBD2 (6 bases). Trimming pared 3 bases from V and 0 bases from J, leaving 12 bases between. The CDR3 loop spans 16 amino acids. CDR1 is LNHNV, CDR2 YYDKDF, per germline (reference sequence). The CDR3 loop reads CATSRWEALAKNIQYF. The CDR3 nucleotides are TGTGCCACCAGCAGGTGGGAGGCCCTAGCCAAAAACATTCAGTACTTC.

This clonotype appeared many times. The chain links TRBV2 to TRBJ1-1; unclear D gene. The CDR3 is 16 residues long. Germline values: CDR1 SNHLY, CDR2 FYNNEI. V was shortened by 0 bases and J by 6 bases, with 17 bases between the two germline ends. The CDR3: CASSEAHRETRAEAFF. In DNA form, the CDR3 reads TGTGCCAGCAGTGAAGCGCATCGGGAGACGCGGGCTGAAGCTTTCTTT. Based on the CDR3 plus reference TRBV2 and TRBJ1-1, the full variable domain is EPEVTQTPSHQVTQMGQEVILRCVPISNHLYFYWYRQILGQKVEFLVSFYNNEISEKSEIFDDQFSVERPDGSNFTLKIRSTKLEDSAMYFCASSEAHRETRAEAFFGQGTRLTVV.

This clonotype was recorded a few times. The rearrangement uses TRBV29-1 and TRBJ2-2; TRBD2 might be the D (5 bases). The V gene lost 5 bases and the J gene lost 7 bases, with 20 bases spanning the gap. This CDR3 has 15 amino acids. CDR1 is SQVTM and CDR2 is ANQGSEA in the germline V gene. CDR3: CSVPDHSSGNGELFF. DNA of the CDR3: TGCAGCGTTCCAGATCATTCTTCGGGGAACGGGGAGCTGTTTTTT.

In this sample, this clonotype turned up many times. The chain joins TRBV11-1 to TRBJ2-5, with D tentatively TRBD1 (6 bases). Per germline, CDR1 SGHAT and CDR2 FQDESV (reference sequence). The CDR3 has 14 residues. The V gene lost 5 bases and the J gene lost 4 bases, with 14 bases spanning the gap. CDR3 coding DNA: TGTGCCAGCAGCCCAAACACAGGGAGAGAGACCCAGTACTTC. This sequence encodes CASSPNTGRETQYF. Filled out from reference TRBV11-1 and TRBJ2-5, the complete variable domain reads EAEVAQSPRYKITEKSQAVAFWCDPISGHATLYWYRQILGQGPELLVQFQDESVVDDSQLPKDRFSAERLKGVDSTLKIQPAELGDSAMYLCASSPNTGRETQYFGPGTRLLVL.

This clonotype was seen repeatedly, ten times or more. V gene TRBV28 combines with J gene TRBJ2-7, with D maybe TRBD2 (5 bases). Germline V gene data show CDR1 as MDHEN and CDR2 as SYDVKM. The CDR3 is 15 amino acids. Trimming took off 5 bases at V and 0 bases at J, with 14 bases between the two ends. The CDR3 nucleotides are TGTGCCAGCAGTATAATAGCGACAAGCTCCTACGAGCAGTACTTC. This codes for CASSIIATSSYEQYF.

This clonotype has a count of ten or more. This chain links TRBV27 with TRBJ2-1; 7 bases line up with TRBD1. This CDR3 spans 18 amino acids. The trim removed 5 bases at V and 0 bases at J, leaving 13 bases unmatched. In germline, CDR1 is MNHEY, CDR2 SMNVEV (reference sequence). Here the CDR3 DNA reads TGTGCCAGCAGTACCCCATTACTGGACAGGCTCTCCTACAATGAGCAGTTCTTC. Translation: CASSTPLLDRLSYNEQFF.